This T cell receptor beta chain stems from a study of blood T cell repertoires in COVID-19. V was cut by 6 bases and J by 2 bases, with 7 bases left in between. CDR1 MNHEY and CDR2 SVGAGI come from the germline V gene. CDR3 length: 13 residues. Profiling relied on immunoSEQ multiplex PCR, and the TCRdb table lists in-frame clones only, not all of them. The sample includes 300,000 to 450,000 clones, over 75% of them seen just once. This sequence was found in a woman in her twenties or thirties with COVID-19, enrolled during active disease. Input material: peripheral blood. The chain combines TRBV6-5 with TRBJ2-2, with TRBD1 as a possible D gene (5 bases). CDR3 amino acids: CASRDINTGELFF. The CDR3 DNA reads TGTGCCAGCAGGGACATTAACACCGGGGAGCTGTTTTTT.